In this sample, the clone carrying this T cell receptor (beta chain) turned up once. Its specificity is unknown. Sequenced by immunoSEQ multiplex PCR; TCRdb stores in-frame clones only, minus some. This table has roughly 330,000 clones, roughly 87% appearing once. CDR1 and CDR2 from the germline V gene are MDHEN and SYDVKM. The CDR3 is made up of 16 amino acids. The V gene lost 10 bases and the J gene lost 2 bases, with 23 bases spanning the gap. The data belong to a study of cytomegalovirus exposure and HLA in healthy donors. Overall study findings and caveats: Both high specificity and high sensitivity reportedly marked the classifier's diagnosis of cytomegalovirus status.

These donors were members of the approximately 120-subject validation cohort, a group separate from the approximately 620-subject first cohort. This clonotype originated in a woman in her 30s in good health and CMV-seropositive. Sequencing was performed on PBMCs. V gene TRBV28 combines with J gene TRBJ2-5, with D perhaps TRBD2 (6 bases). CDR3: CATAHRARSGQETQYF. The CDR3 DNA reads as TGTGCCACGGCTCACCGTGCCCGTAGCGGACAAGAGACCCAGTACTTC.